This entry describes one T cell receptor (beta chain). There is no known antigen for this receptor. No base quality values were provided; no much bigger clone lies one nucleotide off. Explained via the paper, the treatment or condition label denotes: roughly 18 received Ad26.COV2.S at low or high dose, single or two shots; 5 received placebo; per-sample allocation not given. For vaccine and placebo recipients, repertoires were sequenced using samples collected on day 63 after the first injection. In Cohort 1b, 25 adults aged 18-55 years were enrolled at a single site in Boston, USA, between 29 July and 7 August 2020. As a vaccine, Ad26.COV2.S was a replication-incompetent adenovirus type 26 vector that expressed a prefusion-stabilized SARS-CoV-2 spike protein derived from the original Wuhan strain. The data were taken from a study of Ad26.COV2.S vaccination and SARS-CoV-2 variants (dated by TCRdb to the early 2020s). Notes on the research overall: Vaccine-arm donors came from COV1001, a multicentre, randomized, double-blind, placebo-controlled phase I-IIa trial of Ad26.COV2.S in healthy adults. Ad26.COV2.S was administered intramuscularly at 5 x 10^10 or 1 x 10^11 viral particles, either as a single shot or as two shots given 56 days apart. TCRbeta repertoire sequencing was used to assess the specificity and breadth of SARS-CoV-2-reactive T cell receptors after Ad26.COV2.S vaccination. A total of approximately 32 samples were included in the TCR-sequenced set, comprising roughly 19 Ad26.COV2.S vaccine recipients, 5 placebo recipients and 8 SARS-CoV-2 convalescent individuals. Trial participants were randomized into five groups of five, in which low-dose or high-dose Ad26.COV2.S was given once or twice, or placebo was given on both occasions. Investigators did not know the trial group allocation while performing experiments and assessing outcomes. The full study reports these points: Vaccine and placebo recipients had similar non-spike TCR breadth, a finding consistent with the vaccine containing only spike. Higher spike-specific TCR breadth was observed in Ad26.COV2.S recipients than in placebo recipients (P = 0.0014). The authors noted that total T cell responses may have been underestimated by the TCR breadth and depth analyses. After vaccination, substantial breadth of spike-specific CD8+ and CD4+ T cell responses was reported. The study was not powered to compare responses between vaccine doses or regimens.

The immunoSEQ Assay was used to sequence TCRbeta CDR3 regions. After extraction, genomic DNA underwent amplification by bias-controlled multiplex PCR, followed by high-throughput sequencing. On the study's bioinformatics: Collapsing and filtering of sequences were performed to quantify the absolute abundance of each unique TCRbeta CDR3 region. T cell fraction was estimated by normalizing TCRbeta template counts to usable DNA, with usable DNA measured through amplification of reference genes found in all nucleated cells. Repertoire TCRs were annotated as SARS-CoV-2-specific by exact matching of V gene, CDR3 amino acid sequence and J gene to a known reactive TCR set. The reference SARS-CoV-2 TCR set was obtained from MIRA and was filtered for enrichment in COVID-19-positive ImmuneCODE repertoires, whereby public or cross-reactive TCRs were removed. Drawing on the MIRA antigens, annotated TCRs were analysed further at the level of specific ORF or position within ORF. Breadth was defined as annotated unique rearrangements over total unique productive rearrangements; depth was the summed frequency of those rearrangements. TCR breadth was compared between groups using two-sided Wilcoxon rank-sum tests. Held by TCRdb, this immuneACCESS table contains in-frame sequences only and omits some clones. Under half of the omission traces to an unresolved V gene where checked; the cause of the rest is unknown. V and J calls and clone size follow that table, whereas D and trimming were derived from the DNA. The sample includes about half a million clones, with 89% observed a single time. The leading ten clones occupy about 1.7% of the sample.

CDR1 and CDR2 were assigned from the germline V gene as ENHRY and SYGVKD. V is reduced by 3 bases and J by 2 bases, leaving a spacing of 12 bases between them. The CDR3 starts with the cysteine, ends with the phenylalanine, and has 15 residues. Only CDR3 DNA remains: 45 bases, in frame from the first base. The clonotype was recovered from a person between 18 and 65 years old who received the Ad26.COV2.S COVID-19 vaccine or a placebo. The rearrangement joined TRBV10-3 to TRBJ2-3; the D gene is not confidently resolved. Sequenced here: peripheral blood, sampled in a trial of Ad26.COV2.S vaccine versus placebo. The nucleotides are TGTGCCATCAGTGAATTCCGGAAGATCACAGATACGCAGTATTTT. Translated, this is CAISEFRKITDTQYF.